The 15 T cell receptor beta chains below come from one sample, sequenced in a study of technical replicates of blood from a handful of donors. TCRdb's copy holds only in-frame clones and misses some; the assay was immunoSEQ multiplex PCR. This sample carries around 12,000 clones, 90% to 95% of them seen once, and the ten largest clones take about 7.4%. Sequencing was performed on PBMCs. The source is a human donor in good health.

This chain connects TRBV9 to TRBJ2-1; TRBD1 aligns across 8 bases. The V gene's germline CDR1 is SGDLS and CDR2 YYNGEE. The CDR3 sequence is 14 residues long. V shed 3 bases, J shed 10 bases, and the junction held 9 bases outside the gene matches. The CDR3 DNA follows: TGTGCCAGCAGCGCCGCGACAGGGGTTGGCGAGCAGTTCTTC. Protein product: CASSAATGVGEQFF.

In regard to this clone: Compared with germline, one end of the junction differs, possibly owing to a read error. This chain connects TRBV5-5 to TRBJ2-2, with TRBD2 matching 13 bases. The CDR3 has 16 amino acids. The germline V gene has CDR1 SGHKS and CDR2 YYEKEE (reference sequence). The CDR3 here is CASTLGLAGLTGELFF. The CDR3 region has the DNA TGTGCCAGCACCTTGGGACTAGCGGGACTAACCGGGGAGCTGTTTTTT.

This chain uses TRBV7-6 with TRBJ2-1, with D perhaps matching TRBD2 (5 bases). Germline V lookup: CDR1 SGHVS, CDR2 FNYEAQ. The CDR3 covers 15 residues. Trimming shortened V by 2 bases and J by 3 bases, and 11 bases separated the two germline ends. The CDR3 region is CASSLIRENYNEQFF. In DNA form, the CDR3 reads TGTGCCAGCAGCTTAATACGGGAAAACTACAATGAGCAGTTCTTC.

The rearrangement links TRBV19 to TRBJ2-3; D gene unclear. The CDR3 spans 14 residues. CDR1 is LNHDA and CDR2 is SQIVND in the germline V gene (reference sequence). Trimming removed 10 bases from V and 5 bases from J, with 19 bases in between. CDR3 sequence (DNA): TGTGCCACCAGACTGTATACCTCGGGAGATACGCAGTATTTT. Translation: CATRLYTSGDTQYF.

CDR3 DNA: TGTGCCAGCAGTTACGGGCCAGGGGGCTACGAGCAGTACTTC. Translation gives CASSYGPGGYEQYF. The V gene is TRBV6-5, the J gene TRBJ2-7; 7 positions agree with TRBD1. The germline V gene has CDR1 MNHEY and CDR2 SVGAGI. The CDR3 runs to 14 residues. The ends lost 2 bases at V and 3 bases at J; junction bases unmatched: 4.

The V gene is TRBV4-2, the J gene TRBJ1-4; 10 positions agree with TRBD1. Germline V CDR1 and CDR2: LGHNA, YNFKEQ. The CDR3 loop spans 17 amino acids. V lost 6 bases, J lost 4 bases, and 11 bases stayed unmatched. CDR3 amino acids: CASRPQDRGEGNEKLFF. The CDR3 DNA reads TGTGCCAGCAGGCCCCAGGACAGGGGGGAGGGTAATGAAAAACTGTTTTTT.

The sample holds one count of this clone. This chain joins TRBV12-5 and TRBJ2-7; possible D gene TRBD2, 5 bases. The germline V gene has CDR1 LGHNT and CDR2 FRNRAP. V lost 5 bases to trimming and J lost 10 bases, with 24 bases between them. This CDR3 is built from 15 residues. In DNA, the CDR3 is TGTGCTAGTGGTCTCCCTTACGGGATGGGCTTACGACAGTACTTC. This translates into CASGLPYGMGLRQYF.

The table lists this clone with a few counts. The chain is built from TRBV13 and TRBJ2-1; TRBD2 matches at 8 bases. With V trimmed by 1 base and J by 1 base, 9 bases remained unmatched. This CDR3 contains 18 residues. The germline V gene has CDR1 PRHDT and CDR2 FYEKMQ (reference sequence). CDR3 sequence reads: CASSLAGGLRRSYNEQFF. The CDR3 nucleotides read TGTGCCAGCAGCTTAGCGGGAGGGCTCAGGAGGTCCTACAATGAGCAGTTCTTC.

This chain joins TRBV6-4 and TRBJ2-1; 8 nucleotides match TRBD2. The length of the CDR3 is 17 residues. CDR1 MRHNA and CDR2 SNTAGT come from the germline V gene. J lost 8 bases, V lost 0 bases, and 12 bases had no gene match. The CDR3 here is CASSDSSRGGPRDEQFF. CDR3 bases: TGTGCCAGCAGTGACTCGAGTCGGGGGGGGCCACGGGATGAGCAGTTCTTC.

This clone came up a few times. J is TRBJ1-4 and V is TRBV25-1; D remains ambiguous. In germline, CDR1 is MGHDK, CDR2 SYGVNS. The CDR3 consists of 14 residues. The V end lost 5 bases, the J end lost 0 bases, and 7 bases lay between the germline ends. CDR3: CASSSGTTNEKLFF. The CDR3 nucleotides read TGTGCCAGCAGTTCGGGGACAACTAATGAAAAACTGTTTTTT.

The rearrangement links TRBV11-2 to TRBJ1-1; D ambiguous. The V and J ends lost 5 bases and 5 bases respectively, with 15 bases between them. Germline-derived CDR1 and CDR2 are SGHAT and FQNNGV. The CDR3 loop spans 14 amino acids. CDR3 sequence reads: CASSPSHPRTEAFF. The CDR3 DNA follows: TGTGCCAGCAGCCCAAGTCACCCGAGGACTGAAGCTTTCTTT.

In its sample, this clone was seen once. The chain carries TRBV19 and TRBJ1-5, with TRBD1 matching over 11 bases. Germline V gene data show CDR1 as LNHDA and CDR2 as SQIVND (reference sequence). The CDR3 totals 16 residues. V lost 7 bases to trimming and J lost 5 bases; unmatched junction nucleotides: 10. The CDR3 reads CASTLWGQGVHQPQHF. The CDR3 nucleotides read TGTGCCAGTACCCTGTGGGGACAGGGGGTTCATCAGCCCCAGCATTTT.

DNA for the CDR3: TGTGCCAGCAGTTACCTACCGAACACCGGGGAGCTGTTTTTT. It translates to CASSYLPNTGELFF. The rearrangement joins TRBV27 to TRBJ2-2; D is unclear. V lost 4 bases to trimming and J lost 0 bases, with 6 bases between them. The CDR3 is 14 amino acids. Germline loops: CDR1 MNHEY, CDR2 SMNVEV (reference sequence).

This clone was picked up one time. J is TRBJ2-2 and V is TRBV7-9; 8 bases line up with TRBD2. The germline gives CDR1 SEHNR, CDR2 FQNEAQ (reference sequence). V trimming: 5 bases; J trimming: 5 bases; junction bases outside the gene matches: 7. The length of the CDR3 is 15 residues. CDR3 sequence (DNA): TGTGCCAGCAGCCCTACTAGCGGAGATACCGGGGAGCTGTTTTTT. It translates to CASSPTSGDTGELFF.

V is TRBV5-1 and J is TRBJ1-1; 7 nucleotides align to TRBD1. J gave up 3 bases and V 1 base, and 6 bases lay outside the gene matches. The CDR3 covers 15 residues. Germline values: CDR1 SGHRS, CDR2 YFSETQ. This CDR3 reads CASSLLPGGDTEAFF. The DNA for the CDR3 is TGCGCCAGCAGCTTGTTGCCAGGGGGAGACACTGAAGCTTTCTTT.